The TCR beta chain described here comes from a study of CD8 T cells in ankylosing spondylitis. This clonotype has a count of ten or more. TCRdb re-called the 5' RACE reads with MiXCR, one entry per CDR3 protein. The sample has some 140,000 distinct CDR3 sequences, 7.3% seen once. This CDR3 spans 15 amino acids. With 4 bases clipped from V and 5 bases from J, the junction kept 7 bases outside the gene matches. Germline loops: CDR1 SNHLY, CDR2 FYNNEI. The chain employs TRBV2 and TRBJ2-2; 7 bases line up with TRBD1. The sample was blood, either unsorted or a sorted T cell fraction (not recorded which). The TCR originated in a female donor with ankylosing spondylitis or in good health (not recorded which). In DNA form, the CDR3 reads TGTGCCAGCAGTGGACAGGGATTAGGGACCGGGGAGCTGTTTTTT. Translated, it gives CASSGQGLGTGELFF.